The 15 T cell receptor beta chains reported below all come from one sample, sequenced in a study of OX40 agonist ivuxolimab in advanced cancers. Generated by immunoSEQ multiplex PCR, the TCRdb table keeps only in-frame clones and is missing some. The table records about 76,000 clones, roughly 85% of them present only once. The sample in question was CD4+ or CD8+ T cells sorted from blood, obtained in a trial of the OX40 agonist ivuxolimab. The receptors come from an adult with an advanced solid tumor such as melanoma, head and neck, liver or kidney cancer.

This rearrangement joins TRBV4-1 to TRBJ2-5; D is perhaps TRBD1 (5 bases). The V end was cut by 0 bases, the J end by 3 bases, with 11 bases between. Per germline, CDR1 MGHRA and CDR2 YSYEKL. This CDR3 has 15 amino acids. Written as DNA, the CDR3 is TGCGCCAGCAGCCAAGAGCCCCACAGGAAAGAGACCCAGTACTTC. Amino acids: CASSQEPHRKETQYF.

Written as DNA, the CDR3 is TGTGCCAGCAGCTTGGAAGGGTATGGCTACACCTTC. Amino acids: CASSLEGYGYTF. The rearrangement links TRBV5-5 to TRBJ1-2; no clear D. Germline CDR1 reads SGHKS; CDR2 reads YYEKEE (reference sequence). V was cut by 0 bases and J by 5 bases, with 5 bases left in between. CDR3 length: 12 residues.

This clone appeared a single time. This chain joins TRBV18 and TRBJ1-4; D not resolved. Germline V gives CDR1 KGHSH, CDR2 LQKENI. This CDR3 has 15 residues. Trimming pared 1 base from V and 7 bases from J, leaving 13 bases between. CDR3 nucleotides: TGTGCCAGCTCACCACGCGACGAGGGTAGTGAAAAACTGTTTTTT. Translating gives CASSPRDEGSEKLFF.

The J gene is TRBJ2-5, the V gene TRBV12-5; D ambiguous. Trimming cost V 2 bases and J 2 bases, with 6 bases left between them. This CDR3 is built from 13 residues. The germline V gene has CDR1 LGHNT and CDR2 FRNRAP. The CDR3 is CASGLLVQETQYF. The CDR3 bases are TGTGCTAGTGGTTTGCTCGTTCAAGAGACCCAGTACTTC.

The chain links TRBV29-1 to TRBJ2-3; weak D call: TRBD2 (5 bases). The V gene lost 5 bases and the J gene lost 2 bases, with 14 bases spanning the gap. The germline CDR1 and CDR2 sequences are SQVTM and ANQGSEA. The CDR3 extends over 14 amino acids. The CDR3 here is CSVSRGNPTDTQYF. CDR3 sequence (DNA): TGCAGCGTTTCCAGAGGGAACCCCACAGATACGCAGTATTTT.

Notes on this clone: One junction end does not reproduce the germline sequence, and a read error may be involved. This sequence joins TRBV7-7 and TRBJ2-5; D possibly matches TRBD1 or TRBD2 (6 bases each). The germline V gene encodes CDR1 SSHAT and CDR2 FNYEAQ (reference sequence). CDR3 length equals 13 residues. CDR3 in DNA: TGTGCTAGCAGCTTAGGGGGGTTCGGGACCCAGTACTTC. This sequence encodes CASSLGGFGTQYF.

Details on this clone: Distinct nucleotide sequences in the sample also encode this CDR3. The V call is TRBV7-6, the J call TRBJ1-1; D not certain. Germline assignment: CDR1 SGHVS and CDR2 FNYEAQ. V lost 2 bases and J lost 0, with 4 bases in between. The CDR3 extends over 13 amino acids. The CDR3 nucleotides are TGTGCCAGCAGCTTACAGGTGAACACTGAAGCTTTCTTT. Translated: CASSLQVNTEAFF.

This clone was counted only a few times. The rearrangement uses TRBV18 and TRBJ1-5; TRBD1 matches 10 bases. This CDR3 has 15 residues. CDR1 is KGHSH and CDR2 is LQKENI in the germline V gene. Trimming took 3 bases from V and 2 from J; bases not matched to a gene: 1. The CDR3 spells CASSPGTGGNQPQHF. CDR3 coding DNA: TGTGCCAGCTCACCCGGGACAGGGGGCAATCAGCCCCAGCATTTT.

V and J are TRBV7-2 and TRBJ1-1; possible D gene TRBD1, 6 bases. The germline CDR1 and CDR2 sequences are SGHTA and FQGNSA. V lost 5 bases, J lost 8 bases, and 15 bases lay in between. The CDR3 runs to 13 residues. CDR3 sequence (DNA): TGTGCCAGCAGCCTCGGACTCGACAGGGAAGCTTTCTTT. Translating gives CASSLGLDREAFF. Drawing the rest from reference TRBV7-2 and TRBJ1-1, the complete variable domain is GAGVSQSPSNKVTEKGKDVELRCDPISGHTALYWYRQSLGQGLEFLIYFQGNSAPDKSGLPSDRFSAERTGGSVSTLTIQRTQQEDSAVYLCASSLGLDREAFFGQGTRLTVV.

The chain is built from TRBV30 and TRBJ1-2; D call uncertain. Germline V gives CDR1 GTSNPN, CDR2 SVGIG (reference sequence). V shed 0 bases and J shed 8 bases, with 13 bases lying between them. This CDR3 contains 13 residues. Here the CDR3 reads CAWSVTQAGGYTF. The CDR3 DNA reads TGTGCCTGGAGTGTAACCCAGGCGGGGGGCTACACCTTC. Drawing the rest from reference TRBV30 and TRBJ1-2, the complete variable domain is SQTIHQWPATLVQPVGSPLSLECTVEGTSNPNLYWYRQAAGRGLQLLFYSVGIGQISSEVPQNLSASRPQDRQFILSSKKLLLSDSGFYLCAWSVTQAGGYTFGSGTRLTVV.

The chain combines TRBV15 with TRBJ2-7, with a weak D call TRBD1 (6 bases). Germline CDR1 is LNHNV and CDR2 is YYDKDF (reference sequence). Trimming cost V 6 bases and J 0 bases, with 15 bases left between them. The CDR3 runs to 15 residues. The CDR3 DNA follows: TGTGCCACCAGGGAAAAACAGGGAGCCTCCTACGAGCAGTACTTC. Translating it yields CATREKQGASYEQYF.

J is TRBJ1-3 and V is TRBV19; 12 nucleotides line up with TRBD1. The V gene's germline CDR1 is LNHDA and CDR2 SQIVND (reference sequence). The CDR3 runs 17 residues. The ends lost 8 bases at V and 0 bases at J; junction bases unmatched: 8. CDR3 DNA sequence: TGTGCCAGTGCCGGGACAGGGGGCCCCCACTCTGGAAACACCATATATTTT. Encoded protein: CASAGTGGPHSGNTIYF.

The chain recombines TRBV29-1 with TRBJ2-3, with D tentatively TRBD1 or TRBD2 (6 bases each). Germline CDR1 is SQVTM and CDR2 is ANQGSEA. The germline V and J ends were trimmed by 4 bases and 4 bases, with 9 bases remaining between them. The CDR3 is 12 residues long. CDR3 amino acids: CSVVRGPDTQYF. The DNA of the CDR3 is TGCAGCGTTGTCCGGGGGCCAGATACGCAGTATTTT.

The chain couples TRBV13 to TRBJ1-1, with TRBD1 matching over 7 bases. Germline CDR1 PRHDT, CDR2 FYEKMQ (reference sequence). V dropped 4 bases and J dropped 0; count of bases not matched to a gene: 2. CDR3 length: 14 amino acids. Here the CDR3 DNA reads TGTGCCAGCAGCTCGGGACAGCTGAACACTGAAGCTTTCTTT. Encoded protein: CASSSGQLNTEAFF.

The chain has TRBV5-6 and TRBJ2-3, with D perhaps TRBD2 (7 bases). Trimming cost V 5 bases and J 0 bases, with 19 bases left between them. This CDR3 region has 17 residues. Germline values: CDR1 SGHDT, CDR2 YYEEEE. In nucleotides, the CDR3 is TGTGCCAGCAGATTGCGGGGGCTCCTTACTAGCACAGATACGCAGTATTTT. It encodes CASRLRGLLTSTDTQYF.